Listed below are T cell receptor beta chains from one sample, sequenced in a study of CD8 T cells in ankylosing spondylitis. TCRdb reanalysed the 5' RACE reads using MiXCR and keeps one entry per CDR3 protein. The data contain about 360,000 distinct CDR3 sequences, 14% to 15% of them singletons. Sequenced material: blood, either unsorted or a sorted T cell fraction (not recorded which). The source of these receptors is a male donor with ankylosing spondylitis or in good health (not recorded which). Each CDR3 is given with its conserved first and last residue. The D gene is left open where the match is weak. Size tells how often a clone was seen (once, few, many) or the class of an expanded clone, and some rows leave it out.

cdr3_nt,cdr3_aa,d_call,v_call,clone_size,cdr3_length,j_call
TGTGCCAGCAGCCTCGGACAGGGCTTGCGGGAGACCCAGTACTTC,CASSLGQGLRETQYF,TRBD1,TRBV3-1,.,15,TRBJ2-5
TGCGCCAGCAGCTTGGCCGGCAGGGGGTCCCGCTACACCTTC,CASSLAGRGSRYTF,TRBD1,TRBV5-1,few,14,TRBJ1-2
TGTGCCAGCAGCGAGTTGACGGGTTCGGTGTATTTT,CASSELTGSVYF,.,TRBV5-5,.,12,TRBJ2-3
TGTGCCAGCAGTACCCGGGCCAATAATGAAAAACTGTTTTTT,CASSTRANNEKLFF,.,TRBV12-3/TRBV12-4,.,14,TRBJ1-4
TGCAGTGCTAGAAAGGGCTCTGGGGCCAACGTCCTGACTTTC,CSARKGSGANVLTF,.,TRBV20-1,.,14,TRBJ2-6
TGTGCCAGCAGCCTATCATACGGGGGTAGCGGCACAGATACGCAGTATTTT,CASSLSYGGSGTDTQYF,.,TRBV5-6,few,17,TRBJ2-3
TGCGCCAGCAGCCAAGATTGGGTCGGCAGGTTGAACACTGAAGCTTTCTTT,CASSQDWVGRLNTEAFF,.,TRBV4-1,few,17,TRBJ1-1
TGTGCCAGCACCCTCTGGGGAGGGGCCCAAGAGACCCAGTACTTC,CASTLWGGAQETQYF,TRBD2,TRBV6-1,.,15,TRBJ2-5
TGTGCCAGCAGTGAAGCGACGGGGGCTGGACGCGTTTATGTTAAAGAGACCCAGTACTTC,CASSEATGAGRVYVKETQYF,.,TRBV6-1,few,20,TRBJ2-5
TGTGCCAGCTCACCCACCTTCGACAGCACAGATACGCAGTATTTT,CASSPTFDSTDTQYF,.,TRBV18,.,15,TRBJ2-3
TGTGCCAGCAGCGCTCTTACAGCGAACACTGAAGCTTTCTTT,CASSALTANTEAFF,.,TRBV11-2,few,14,TRBJ1-1
TGTGCCATCAGTGAGCTACCGGGACAGGGAGAGGCCTACGAGCAGTACTTC,CAISELPGQGEAYEQYF,TRBD1,TRBV10-3,few,17,TRBJ2-7
TGCAGTGCCCTGACAGAGGTTAATGAAAAACTGTTTTTT,CSALTEVNEKLFF,.,TRBV20-1,few,13,TRBJ1-4
TGTGCCAGCAGTTTAGAGTGGGCCGGGGCGCCGGCAGATACGCAGTATTTT,CASSLEWAGAPADTQYF,.,TRBV12-3/TRBV12-4,few,17,TRBJ2-3
TGCGCCAGCAGCTTGGGAACAGCTACCCACGAGCAGTACTTC,CASSLGTATHEQYF,.,TRBV5-1,few,14,TRBJ2-7
TGTGCCAGCAGTGAACGCGGAGCGGGAAGGTACGAGCAGTACTTC,CASSERGAGRYEQYF,TRBD2,TRBV25-1,.,15,TRBJ2-7
TGCGCCAGCAGCGACCACCGGGACCCGGTTAAGGGTACGCAGTATTTT,CASSDHRDPVKGTQYF,.,TRBV5-1,.,16,TRBJ2-3
TGTGCCAGCAGTCCAAGATTAAGCGGGAGGATCTACAATGAGCAGTTCTTC,CASSPRLSGRIYNEQFF,TRBD2,TRBV28,many,17,TRBJ2-1
TGCGCCAGCAGCCAAGGCTCCGGGACAGGGGGCTTCGAGCAGTACTTC,CASSQGSGTGGFEQYF,TRBD1,TRBV4-1,.,16,TRBJ2-7
TGTGCCAGCAGCCCGATGACTAGCGGGGGGTCCAATGAGCAGTTCTTC,CASSPMTSGGSNEQFF,TRBD2,TRBV3-1,few,16,TRBJ2-1
TGCGCCAGCAGCCTCCTACGACTCCCGCCTTACGAGCAGTACTTC,CASSLLRLPPYEQYF,.,TRBV4-1,.,15,TRBJ2-7
TGCAGTGCTAGGATCAGGGTGGAGACCCAGTACTTC,CSARIRVETQYF,.,TRBV20-1,.,12,TRBJ2-5
TGTGCCAGCAGCTTAGCAAGGACTAGCGGGCCCAATGAGCAGTTCTTC,CASSLARTSGPNEQFF,TRBD2,TRBV7-8,few,16,TRBJ2-1
TGTGCCAGCAGTTTCACTAGCGGGAGTGAGGAGACCCAGTACTTC,CASSFTSGSEETQYF,TRBD2,TRBV12-3/TRBV12-4,few,15,TRBJ2-5
TGCAGTGTTTACGACACTGTTATTGGCTACGAGCAGTACTTC,CSVYDTVIGYEQYF,.,TRBV20-1,.,14,TRBJ2-7
TGTGCCAGCAGTCCGGACTCTATAGGCTACACCTTC,CASSPDSIGYTF,.,TRBV27,.,12,TRBJ1-2
TGTGCCAGCAGTTTGATGAGGGGATCTATCTACAATGAGCAGTTCTTC,CASSLMRGSIYNEQFF,.,TRBV12-3/TRBV12-4,.,16,TRBJ2-1
TGTGCCAGCAGCCCACCCGACAGAAACATTCAGTACTTC,CASSPPDRNIQYF,.,TRBV11-2,few,13,TRBJ2-4
TGTGCCAGCTCACCAGAGGGACAGGGGGTGGCCCAGTACTTC,CASSPEGQGVAQYF,TRBD1,TRBV18,.,14,TRBJ2-5
TGCAGTGTTAGAAGCACTAGCGGGGAGCTCACAGATACGCAGTATTTT,CSVRSTSGELTDTQYF,TRBD2,TRBV20-1,.,16,TRBJ2-3
TGCGCCAGCAGTTTAGCGGTAGACACAGATACGCAGTATTTT,CASSLAVDTDTQYF,.,TRBV5-1,few,14,TRBJ2-3
TGCGCCAGCAGCTTGGGGATAGCGGGGGGGCGGGAGCAGTTCTTC,CASSLGIAGGREQFF,TRBD2,TRBV5-1,many,15,TRBJ2-1
TGCGCCAGCAGCTTGGACTTCCGGGGGGGCCTCGACGAGCAGTACTTC,CASSLDFRGGLDEQYF,TRBD2,TRBV5-1,.,16,TRBJ2-7
TGTGCCAGCAGATACTTCACAGGGGTGGGTGGGGAGACCCAGTACTTC,CASRYFTGVGGETQYF,TRBD1,TRBV7-2,.,16,TRBJ2-5
TGCGCCAGCAGTTTCTCAGCCCCCTCAACTAGCGGGGGTCCACAGTTCTTC,CASSFSAPSTSGGPQFF,TRBD2,TRBV5-1,once,17,TRBJ2-1
TGTGCCAGCAACCTTCTTAGCGGGGGCTCCTCTGGGGCCAACGTCCTGACTTTC,CASNLLSGGSSGANVLTF,TRBD2,TRBV6-1,few,18,TRBJ2-6
TGTGCCAGCAGCGGGGGGCCCAACTCCTACGAGCAGTACTTC,CASSGGPNSYEQYF,.,TRBV9,.,14,TRBJ2-7
TGCAGTGCGCTTACAGGGCCCTCCTACAATGAGCAGTTCTTC,CSALTGPSYNEQFF,.,TRBV20-1,many,14,TRBJ2-1
TGTGCCAGCAGTCGAGCCGGGGCCCCAGATACGCAGTATTTT,CASSRAGAPDTQYF,.,TRBV2,few,14,TRBJ2-3
TGTGCCAGCTCACCACTCGGTTTAGATACGCAGTATTTT,CASSPLGLDTQYF,.,TRBV18,.,13,TRBJ2-3
TGCGCCAGCAGCCAAGATAAAGCAGGGGAGACTTCACCCCTCCACTTT,CASSQDKAGETSPLHF,.,TRBV4-1,.,16,TRBJ1-6
TGTGCCAGCAGCTTATCCTTAGCGGGAGGGTCAGATACGCAGTATTTT,CASSLSLAGGSDTQYF,TRBD2,TRBV7-6,few,16,TRBJ2-3